Below are 30 T cell receptor beta chains sequenced from a single sample in a study of prognosis after radiotherapy for stage I lung cancer. Amplification of the TCR beta CDR3 (from genomic DNA) was done by two-round multiplex PCR. Primers targeting each individual TRBV and TRBJ gene were applied in first-round PCR. In TCRdb, the multiplex PCR reads were re-called with MiXCR into one record per CDR3 protein. The sample holds some 14,000 distinct CDR3 sequences, approximately 30% seen once. The material sequenced was PBMCs, taken before or after stereotactic body radiation therapy (not recorded which). The receptor source for this set is a donor of 50 years or more with non-small cell lung cancer.

For this clonotype: One end of the junction does not line up with germline, which may come from a read error. The rearrangement links TRBV19 to TRBJ1-2, with TRBD1 as a possible D gene (5 bases). Germline lookup yields CDR1 LNHDA and CDR2 SQIVND (reference sequence). The CDR3 loop spans 15 amino acids. In DNA, the CDR3 is TGTGCCAGTCATTTAGATGGGCAGGGAGGTTATGGCTGCACCTTC. The encoded protein is CASHLDGQGGYGCTF.

A remark on this clonotype: Likely a read error: the CDR3 ends without its conserved phenylalanine or tryptophan. No DNA is shown, since the ends of the CDR3 on it are uncertain; the CDR3 is the one TCRdb lists. V gene TRBV7-9 combines with J gene TRBJ2-5; the table's D call, TRBD1, was not checked against the DNA. The CDR3 is 13 residues long, counting both termini. CDR1 is SEHNR and CDR2 is FQNEAQ in the germline V gene (reference sequence). The CDR3 here is CASSRTGGETKYL.

As for this clonotype: A read error is the likely source, as a far larger clone sits one nucleotide away. The chain couples TRBV6-5 to TRBJ2-7; 9 nucleotides line up with TRBD1. Losses at the gene ends were 6 bases for V and 3 bases for J; bases not matched to a gene: 6. The CDR3 has 14 amino acids. Germline V CDR1 and CDR2: MNHEY, SVGAGI. The DNA of the CDR3 is TGTGCCAGCAGGACAGGGGGGAGCTACTACGAGCAGTACTTC. Translated, it gives CASRTGGSYYEQYF.

This clonotype has a single count. CDR3 sequence reads: CASSLSSASDTQYF. CDR3 sequence (DNA): TGCGCCAGCAGCTTGTCCAGCGCTTCAGATACGCAGTATTTT. The chain carries TRBV5-1 and TRBJ2-3, with unresolved D. Germline V gives CDR1 SGHRS, CDR2 YFSETQ. Trimming left V 1 base short and J 4 bases short, with 10 bases between. The CDR3 is 14 amino acids.

This clonotype was observed many times. V and J are TRBV15 and TRBJ1-4; TRBD1 matches at 9 bases. CDR1 LNHNV and CDR2 YYDKDF come from the germline V gene (reference sequence). This CDR3 contains 14 residues. V dropped 10 bases and J dropped 5; count of bases not matched to a gene: 8. CDR3 protein: CAISPGQGNEKLFF. Written as DNA, the CDR3 is TGTGCCATTTCTCCGGGACAGGGAAATGAAAAACTGTTTTTT.

The genes are TRBV10-3 and TRBJ2-3, with D uncertain. Germline CDR1 ENHRY, CDR2 SYGVKD. There are 13 residues in the CDR3. V lost 4 bases to trimming and J lost 8 bases, with 13 bases between them. CDR3 DNA: TGTGCCATCAGTGTTCCCTCCCCCAGTACGCAGTATTTT. Its protein is CAISVPSPSTQYF.

Comment on this clonotype: A much larger clone is a single base away; this may be a read error. The rearrangement uses TRBV29-1 and TRBJ2-5, with D possibly TRBD1 on 6 matching bases. Germline V gene lookup returns CDR1 SQVTM and CDR2 ANQGSEA. CDR3 length equals 11 residues. CDR3 DNA sequence: TGCAACGGACAGACCCAAGAGACCCAGTACTTC. Protein: CNGQTQETQYF.

As concerns this clonotype: Compared with germline, one end of the junction differs, possibly owing to a read error. V usage is TRBV20-1 and J usage is TRBJ2-1; D is perhaps TRBD2 (6 bases). The germline gives CDR1 DFQATT, CDR2 SNEGSKA (reference sequence). This CDR3 contains 13 residues. This CDR3 reads CSAAAGSYSEQFF. CDR3 sequence (DNA): TGCAGTGCGGCGGCGGGAAGCTACAGTGAGCAGTTCTTC.

Many counts were recorded for this clonotype. CDR3 residues: CASSSKGVPNYGYTF. Here the CDR3 DNA reads TGTGCCAGCTCGTCCAAAGGGGTTCCTAACTATGGCTACACCTTC. The chain links TRBV18 to TRBJ1-2; weak D call: TRBD1 (5 bases). The ends were cut back, 6 bases at V and 0 bases at J, with 14 bases in the middle. The germline CDR1 and CDR2 sequences are KGHSH and LQKENI. This CDR3 comprises 15 residues.

Within the sample, this clonotype is medium-sized. This sequence joins TRBV12-3 or TRBV12-4 and TRBJ2-7; the match to TRBD1 covers 12 bases. V trimming: 7 bases; J trimming: 4 bases; junction bases outside the gene matches: 5. This CDR3 has 14 amino acids. The CDR3 DNA is TGTGCCAGCACCCCGGGACAGGGGGCTTACGAGCAGTACTTC. This encodes CASTPGQGAYEQYF.

This clonotype was seen more than once but under ten times. With a far larger clone one base away, a read error is the likely cause. This sequence joins TRBV6-1 and TRBJ2-2; the D is unclear. Trimming removed 5 bases from V and 2 bases from J, with 9 bases in between. In germline, CDR1 is MNHNS, CDR2 SASEGT. The CDR3 sequence is 14 residues long. CDR3 bases: TGTGCCAGCAGTTGGGTCATTAACACCGGGGAGCTGTTTTTT. Its protein is CASSWVINTGELFF.

This clonotype showed up many times. The genes are TRBV19 and TRBJ1-4; 7 bases match TRBD1. The CDR3 length is 18 residues. In germline, CDR1 is LNHDA, CDR2 SQIVND (reference sequence). Germline trimming cut 9 bases from V and 0 bases from J; bases unmatched to any gene: 16. CDR3 region: CASTKGRGQMSTNEKLFF. Here the CDR3 DNA reads TGTGCCAGCACAAAAGGGCGGGGACAGATGTCAACTAATGAAAAACTGTTTTTT.

As concerns this clonotype: The conserved phenylalanine or tryptophan is not found at the CDR3 terminus, so this likely reflects a read error. The DNA is left out, because the CDR3 cannot be placed on it with certainty; the CDR3 is given as TCRdb lists it. The chain links TRBV6-9 to TRBJ2-6; the table's TRBD1 call for D was not verified on the DNA. Germline-derived CDR1 and CDR2 are MNHGY and SVAAGI. The CDR3 numbers 8 amino acids, ends counted. CDR3 sequence: CASSYDGT.

In its sample, this clonotype is medium-sized. The genes are TRBV19 and TRBJ2-7, with 7 bases aligning to TRBD1. Trimming at V came to 4 bases and at J to 1 base, leaving 4 bases not matched to a gene. CDR3 size: 14 residues. Germline V lookup: CDR1 LNHDA, CDR2 SQIVND (reference sequence). CDR3 bases: TGTGCCAGTAGTACCGACAGGGTGTCCTACGAGCAGTACTTC. It translates to CASSTDRVSYEQYF.

This chain uses TRBV28 with TRBJ2-7; D not resolved. CDR1 MDHEN and CDR2 SYDVKM come from the germline V gene. This CDR3 contains 11 residues. V lost 4 bases and J lost 4, with 5 bases in between. As DNA, the CDR3 is TGTGCCAGCAGTTACCATTACGAGCAGTACTTC. Protein sequence: CASSYHYEQYF.

In this sample, this clonotype turned up many times. The V gene is TRBV6-2 or TRBV6-3, the J gene TRBJ2-4; D ambiguous. The CDR3 extends over 16 amino acids. V lost 5 bases to trimming and J lost 1 base, with 15 bases between them. From germline, CDR1 is MNHEY and CDR2 SVGEGT. The CDR3 coding sequence is TGTGCCAGCAGTGAACCCGGGTTCTATGCCAAAAACATTCAGTACTTC. Translating it yields CASSEPGFYAKNIQYF.

This clonotype was counted ten times or more. This may be a read error: a much more frequent sequence differs by one nucleotide. The chain has TRBV27 and TRBJ2-6, with D possibly being TRBD2 (6 bases). The CDR3 has 14 residues. Germline CDR1 and CDR2: MNHEY and SMNVEV (reference sequence). CDR3 sequence reads: CASSWDSGANVPTF. The CDR3 nucleotides read TGTGCCAGCAGTTGGGACTCTGGGGCCAACGTCCCGACTTTC.

The J gene is TRBJ1-5, the V gene TRBV6-1, with no clear D. The CDR3 is 14 amino acids. V lost 2 bases to trimming and J lost 5 bases, with 10 bases between them. The V gene's germline CDR1 is MNHNS and CDR2 SASEGT. The CDR3 is CASSEIGRDQPQHF. CDR3 bases: TGTGCCAGCAGTGAAATAGGTCGGGATCAGCCCCAGCATTTT.

With respect to this clonotype: A read error likely explains this, since a far larger clone differs by one base. The V call is TRBV6-8, the J call TRBJ2-1; 8 nucleotides match TRBD2. V was pared by 1 base and J by 4 bases, with 9 bases of the junction left unmatched. This CDR3 is built from 17 residues. Germline assignment: CDR1 MNHGY and CDR2 SAAAGT. The CDR3 sequence is CASSYWKRERGYNEQFF. The CDR3 nucleotides read TGTGCCAGCAGTTACTGGAAGCGGGAGCGGGGGTACAATGAGCAGTTCTTC.

This clonotype has at least ten counts. The chain carries TRBV5-1 and TRBJ1-5; TRBD1 is a possible D gene (5 bases). The germline V gene has CDR1 SGHRS and CDR2 YFSETQ. Trimming removed 4 bases at V and 2 bases at J, with 10 bases between. There are 14 residues in the CDR3. CDR3 coding DNA: TGCGCCAGCAGCCGGGTAGGGGGCAATCAGCCCCAGCATTTT. Protein: CASSRVGGNQPQHF.

This clonotype was seen ten or more times. This chain connects TRBV6-1 to TRBJ1-5; D perhaps matches TRBD1 (5 bases). This CDR3 spans 14 amino acids. Trimming pared 5 bases from V and 2 bases from J, leaving 10 bases between. The germline V gene encodes CDR1 MNHNS and CDR2 SASEGT. CDR3 coding DNA: TGTGCCAGCAGTAGATCCAGGGGCAATCAGCCCCAGCATTTT. Translating gives CASSRSRGNQPQHF.

By sample fraction, this clonotype is medium-sized. The rearrangement joins TRBV6-1 to TRBJ2-7; D gene ambiguous. V dropped 1 base and J dropped 8 bases, with 15 bases sitting between them. CDR3 length equals 14 residues. Germline V lookup: CDR1 MNHNS, CDR2 SASEGT. The chain's CDR3 is CASSEESIGSKQYF. CDR3 sequence (DNA): TGTGCCAGCAGTGAAGAAAGTATCGGGTCGAAGCAGTACTTC.

This clonotype is judged medium-sized (0.01 to 0.1%). The genes are TRBV12-3 or TRBV12-4 and TRBJ2-1; possible D gene TRBD1, 5 bases. The CDR3 sequence is 13 residues long. The V gene lost 5 bases and the J gene lost 12 bases, with 17 bases spanning the gap. The CDR3 loop reads CASSPTGAQTQFF. The CDR3 DNA sequence: TGTGCCAGCAGTCCCACAGGAGCCCAAACGCAGTTCTTC.

This clonotype is medium-sized by share. J is TRBJ2-1 and V is TRBV27; 9 nucleotides line up with TRBD2. J lost 9 bases, V lost 5 bases, and 8 bases had no gene match. CDR1 MNHEY and CDR2 SMNVEV come from the germline V gene (reference sequence). This CDR3 region has 14 residues. In nucleotides, the CDR3 is TGTGCCAGCAGTCCCGGACTAGCGTCGGCTGAGCAGTTCTTC. It codes for CASSPGLASAEQFF.

As for this clonotype: An end of the junction differs from the germline gene, which may be a read error. The CDR3 bases are TGTTCCAGCAGCCACGGACAGTCCTACAATGAGCAGTCCTTC. Its protein product is CSSSHGQSYNEQSF. The chain carries TRBV3-1 and TRBJ2-1; possible D gene TRBD1, 6 bases. Germline-derived CDR1 and CDR2 are LGHDT and YNNKEL (reference sequence). The length of the CDR3 is 14 residues.

In regard to this clonotype: An end of the junction differs from the germline gene, which may be a read error. The J gene is TRBJ2-2, the V gene TRBV7-6, with a tentative D call TRBD2 (5 bases). Germline loops: CDR1 SGHVS, CDR2 FNYEAQ. The CDR3 is 18 amino acids. The CDR3 DNA follows: TGTGCCACACAAAATGGGGTAAACAGCCCTGCGAACACCGGGGAACTGTTTTTT. Translation gives CATQNGVNSPANTGELFF.

As concerns this clonotype: A read error is the likely source, as a far larger clone sits one nucleotide away. The genes are TRBV6-5 and TRBJ2-7, with D possibly being TRBD1 (6 bases). The germline CDR1 and CDR2 sequences are MNHEY and SVGAGI. CDR3 length: 15 residues. Trimming took off 6 bases at V and 4 bases at J, with 19 bases between the two ends. The CDR3 protein is CASSAQDRANYEQYF. In nucleotides, the CDR3 is TGTGCCAGCAGCGCCCAGGACAGAGCCAATTACGAGCAGTACTTC.

This clonotype has ten or more counts. This rearrangement joins TRBV5-5 to TRBJ2-7; D gene unclear. The CDR3 is made up of 16 amino acids. V was shortened by 1 base and J by 0 bases, with 14 bases between the two germline ends. CDR1 SGHKS and CDR2 YYEKEE come from the germline V gene (reference sequence). The CDR3 sequence is CASSLYPGQSSYEQYF. Here the CDR3 DNA reads TGTGCCAGCAGCTTGTACCCAGGCCAAAGCTCCTACGAGCAGTACTTC.

J is TRBJ2-1 and V is TRBV27; D unresolved. The V and J ends lost 5 bases and 0 bases respectively, with 11 bases between them. The CDR3 covers 15 residues. The germline V gene encodes CDR1 MNHEY and CDR2 SMNVEV (reference sequence). The CDR3 region is CASSRNRDSYNEQFF. The CDR3 coding sequence is TGTGCCAGCAGTCGAAACAGAGACTCCTACAATGAGCAGTTCTTC.

This clonotype appeared many times. The chain recombines TRBV9 with TRBJ2-6; D possibly corresponds to TRBD2 (6 bases). This CDR3 is 17 amino acids long. V gave up 0 bases and J gave up 2 bases, with 12 bases separating them. Germline loops: CDR1 SGDLS, CDR2 YYNGEE. The CDR3 DNA reads as TGTGCCAGCAGCGTAGGGAGGGTAGGACCTGGGGCCAACGTCCTGACTTTC. Its protein product is CASSVGRVGPGANVLTF.